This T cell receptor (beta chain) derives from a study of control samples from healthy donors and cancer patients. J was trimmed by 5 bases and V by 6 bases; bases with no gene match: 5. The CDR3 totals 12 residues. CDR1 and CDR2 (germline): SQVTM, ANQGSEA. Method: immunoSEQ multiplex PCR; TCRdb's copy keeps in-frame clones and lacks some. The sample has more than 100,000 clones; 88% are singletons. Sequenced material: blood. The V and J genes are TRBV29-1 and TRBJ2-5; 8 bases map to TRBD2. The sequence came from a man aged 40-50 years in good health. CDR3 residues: CSVAGGAETQYF. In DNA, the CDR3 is TGCAGCGTCGCCGGGGGGGCGGAGACCCAGTACTTC.